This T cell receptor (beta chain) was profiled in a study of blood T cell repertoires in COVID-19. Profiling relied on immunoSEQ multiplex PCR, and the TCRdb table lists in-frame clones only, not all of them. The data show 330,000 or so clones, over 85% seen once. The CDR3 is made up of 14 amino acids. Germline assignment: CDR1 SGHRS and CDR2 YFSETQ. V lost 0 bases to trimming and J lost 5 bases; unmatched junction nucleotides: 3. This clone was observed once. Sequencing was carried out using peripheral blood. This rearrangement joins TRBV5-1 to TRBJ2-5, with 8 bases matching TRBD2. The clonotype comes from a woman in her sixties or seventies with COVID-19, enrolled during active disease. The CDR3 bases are TGCGCCAGCAGCTTGGCGGGGGGGCGCGAGACCCAGTACTTC. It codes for CASSLAGGRETQYF.